The 27 T cell receptor beta chains given below trace back to one sample, sequenced in a study of T cell changes during pregnancy in multiple sclerosis (dated by TCRdb to between 2018 and 2020). Library creation used the immunoSEQ multiplex PCR assay. TCRdb retrieved this table from immuneACCESS and kept in-frame rearrangements only. Not all clones are present; in checked studies, unresolved V genes account for under half, and no reason is known for the remainder. The sample table records roughly 40,000 clones; 75% to 95% of these occur just once. In total, the top ten clones hold around 0.41% of the sample. Sequenced material: CD4+ T cells from peripheral blood mononuclear cells, taken in the third trimester of pregnancy. These receptors all come from a female donor with multiple sclerosis, enrolled in a pregnancy study.

The chain links TRBV25-1 to TRBJ1-1; perhaps TRBD1 as D (5 bases). CDR1 is MGHDK and CDR2 is SYGVNS in the germline V gene. This CDR3 region has 18 residues. V was clipped by 7 bases and J by 4 bases, with 28 bases between them. CDR3 residues: CASTPPRDSLFLGTEAFF. In DNA, the CDR3 is TGTGCCAGCACCCCCCCCCGCGACAGCCTGTTTCTGGGCACTGAAGCTTTCTTT.

The chain employs TRBV13 and TRBJ1-1, with 8 bases lining up with TRBD1. The CDR3 covers 15 residues. The J segment lost 5 bases and the V segment lost 5 bases, leaving 10 bases of the junction unmatched. Germline CDR1 and CDR2: PRHDT and FYEKMQ (reference sequence). The CDR3 protein is CASSHRGQGRTEAFF. The CDR3 nucleotides read TGTGCCAGCAGCCACCGAGGACAGGGAAGGACTGAAGCTTTCTTT.

The rearrangement uses TRBV5-1 and TRBJ2-3, with TRBD2 identical over 7 bases. The junction had 4 bases not matched to a gene; V was cut back by 2 bases and J by 4 bases. The CDR3 totals 14 residues. Germline CDR1 is SGHRS and CDR2 is YFSETQ. The CDR3 nucleotides are TGCGCCAGCAGCTTCCGGGGGGAACCAGATACGCAGTATTTT. This sequence encodes CASSFRGEPDTQYF.

This clone was found a few times. The rearrangement uses TRBV11-2 and TRBJ1-1; tentatively, D is TRBD1 (5 bases). Germline V gene lookup returns CDR1 SGHAT and CDR2 FQNNGV. CDR3 length: 15 amino acids. V was pared by 5 bases and J by 0 bases, with 13 bases between. The CDR3 is CASSPHRPMNTEAFF. CDR3 DNA: TGTGCCAGCAGCCCCCACAGGCCCATGAACACTGAAGCTTTCTTT.

This chain links TRBV6-1 with TRBJ1-1; TRBD1 is a possible D gene (5 bases). The germline V gene encodes CDR1 MNHNS and CDR2 SASEGT. This CDR3 has 12 amino acids. V lost 7 bases and J 5 bases, leaving 11 bases between the germline ends. The CDR3 here is CASIWGGTEAFF. CDR3 coding DNA: TGTGCCAGCATCTGGGGGGGAACTGAAGCTTTCTTT.

The genes are TRBV7-8 and TRBJ2-1, with a possible D match to TRBD1 (5 bases). The CDR3 consists of 14 residues. Trimming left V 3 bases short and J 5 bases short, with 11 bases between. In germline, CDR1 is SGHVS, CDR2 FQNEAQ. CDR3 protein: CASSFRTIDNEQFF. The CDR3 nucleotides are TGTGCCAGCAGCTTCAGGACAATCGACAATGAGCAGTTCTTC. Full variable domain (missing parts from reference TRBV7-8 and TRBJ2-1): GAGVSQSPRYKVAKRGQDVALRCDPISGHVSLFWYQQALGQGPEFLTYFQNEAQLDKSGLPSDRFFAERPEGSVSTLKIQRTQQEDSAVYLCASSFRTIDNEQFFGPGTRLTVL.

J is TRBJ1-5 and V is TRBV19, with 7 bases identical to TRBD1. This CDR3 is 15 amino acids long. CDR1 LNHDA and CDR2 SQIVND come from the germline V gene (reference sequence). Germline trimming cut 4 bases from V and 2 bases from J; bases unmatched to any gene: 5. The CDR3 loop reads CASSTTGSGNQPQHF. The DNA of the CDR3 is TGTGCCAGTAGTACGACAGGGTCTGGCAATCAGCCCCAGCATTTT.

This chain connects TRBV5-1 to TRBJ1-1; D unresolved. The CDR3 is made up of 16 amino acids. Trimming shortened V by 0 bases and J by 1 base, and 13 bases separated the two germline ends. Germline CDR1 and CDR2: SGHRS and YFSETQ. The CDR3 loop is CASSLGAGVTNTEAFF. Here the CDR3 DNA reads TGCGCCAGCAGCTTGGGGGCCGGCGTGACGAACACTGAAGCTTTCTTT.

The V gene is TRBV19, the J gene TRBJ1-1; 7 nucleotides line up with TRBD1. With V trimmed by 5 bases and J by 4 bases, 10 bases remained unmatched. The CDR3 length is 15 residues. Germline V CDR1 and CDR2: LNHDA, SQIVND (reference sequence). CDR3 DNA: TGTGCCAGTAGTGCCCTGGACAGGCGTCTCACTGAAGCTTTCTTT. It is translated as CASSALDRRLTEAFF.

The chain carries TRBV7-2 and TRBJ2-3; 7 bases line up with TRBD1. The CDR3 loop spans 17 amino acids. V lost 1 base, J lost 5 bases, and 12 bases stayed unmatched. The V gene's germline CDR1 is SGHTA and CDR2 FQGNSA. The CDR3 loop is CASSLGSGGGAGDTQYF. The CDR3 DNA follows: TGTGCCAGCAGCTTAGGGTCAGGGGGTGGGGCGGGAGATACGCAGTATTTT. The full variable domain, with the rest looked up from reference TRBV7-2 and TRBJ2-3, is GAGVSQSPSNKVTEKGKDVELRCDPISGHTALYWYRQSLGQGLEFLIYFQGNSAPDKSGLPSDRFSAERTGGSVSTLTIQRTQQEDSAVYLCASSLGSGGGAGDTQYFGPGTRLTVL.

V gene TRBV10-3 combines with J gene TRBJ1-2; the match to TRBD1 covers 10 bases. V trimming: 7 bases; J trimming: 8 bases; junction bases outside the gene matches: 10. This CDR3 contains 14 residues. Germline V gene sequence: CDR1 ENHRY, CDR2 SYGVKD. The CDR3 nucleotides are TGTGCCATCACTCCGAGACAGGGGGCTGGAGGCTACACCTTC. Translated, it gives CAITPRQGAGGYTF.

This rearrangement joins TRBV6-6 to TRBJ2-3; 8 nucleotides align to TRBD2. This CDR3 comprises 13 residues. With V trimmed by 4 bases and J by 4 bases, 1 base remained unmatched. Germline V gives CDR1 MNHNY, CDR2 SVGAGI (reference sequence). The chain's CDR3 is CASSWTSSDTQYF. The CDR3 DNA sequence: TGTGCCAGCAGTTGGACTAGCTCAGATACGCAGTATTTT.

The chain joins TRBV5-1 to TRBJ2-1; 11 bases match TRBD2. This CDR3 region has 17 residues. CDR1 is SGHRS and CDR2 is YFSETQ in the germline V gene. The V gene end was trimmed by 3 bases and the J gene end by 4 bases; junction bases not matched to a gene: 9. CDR3 bases: TGCGCCAGCAGCTCCGGAGGCCTAGCGGGAGGATACAATGAGCAGTTCTTC. It encodes CASSSGGLAGGYNEQFF.

This rearrangement joins TRBV5-6 to TRBJ1-2; no clear D gene. Germline CDR1 reads SGHDT; CDR2 reads YYEEEE. V dropped 2 bases and J dropped 2 bases, with 10 bases sitting between them. The CDR3 has 14 amino acids. CDR3 amino acids: CASSFIEENYGYTF. Here the CDR3 DNA reads TGTGCCAGCAGCTTTATCGAGGAAAACTATGGCTACACCTTC.

CDR3 loop: CASSVGLAGGGGGEQFF. The DNA of the CDR3 is TGTGCCAGCAGCGTAGGGCTAGCGGGCGGGGGGGGAGGGGAGCAGTTCTTC. J is TRBJ2-1 and V is TRBV9; 9 bases are shared with TRBD2. The CDR3 sequence is 17 residues long. Germline CDR1 reads SGDLS; CDR2 reads YYNGEE. J was trimmed by 10 bases and V by 0 bases; bases with no gene match: 14.

This chain uses TRBV19 with TRBJ2-3, with TRBD2 matching over 14 bases. This CDR3 contains 17 residues. The germline gives CDR1 LNHDA, CDR2 SQIVND (reference sequence). Unmatched junction bases numbered 8, after V lost 4 bases and J lost 5 bases. CDR3: CASSTSGLAGGLDTQYF. CDR3 bases: TGTGCCAGTAGTACATCAGGACTAGCGGGAGGCTTAGATACGCAGTATTTT.

The CDR3 loop is CAGETRGGYGYTF. DNA for the CDR3: TGTGCCGGAGAGACACGAGGGGGCTATGGCTACACCTTC. The V call is TRBV19, the J call TRBJ1-2; D perhaps matches TRBD1 (6 bases). Trimming took off 11 bases at V and 4 bases at J, with 17 bases between the two ends. This CDR3 is built from 13 residues. The germline V gene encodes CDR1 LNHDA and CDR2 SQIVND (reference sequence).

CDR3 sequence: CASSSNLDRAGGEQYF. In DNA, the CDR3 is TGTGCCAGCAGTTCAAATCTTGACAGGGCCGGGGGCGAGCAGTACTTC. The chain is built from TRBV6-5 and TRBJ2-5, with D maybe TRBD1 (7 bases). The J call may be faulty, since TRBJ2-7 better matches the DNA end. This CDR3 region has 16 residues. Looked up from germline, CDR1 is MNHEY and CDR2 is SVGAGI.

The V call is TRBV5-1, the J call TRBJ2-1, with TRBD2 matching 10 bases. CDR1 and CDR2 from the germline V gene are SGHRS and YFSETQ. This CDR3 is built from 15 residues. Trimming removed 0 bases from V and 10 bases from J; junction bases left unmatched: 7. CDR3: CASSLGLAGGHEQFF. As DNA, the CDR3 is TGCGCCAGCAGCTTGGGGTTAGCGGGAGGACACGAGCAGTTCTTC.

V is TRBV9 and J is TRBJ1-2; 9 bases line up with TRBD1. Germline V lookup: CDR1 SGDLS, CDR2 YYNGEE. J lost 3 bases, V lost 0 bases, and 3 bases had no gene match. The CDR3 covers 15 residues. The CDR3 sequence is CASSVGTGADYGYTF. In nucleotides, the CDR3 is TGTGCCAGCAGCGTAGGGACAGGGGCGGACTATGGCTACACCTTC. The entire variable domain, with the rest obtained from reference TRBV9 and TRBJ1-2, is as follows: DSGVTQTPKHLITATGQRVTLRCSPRSGDLSVYWYQQSLDQGLQFLIQYYNGEERAKGNILERFSAQQFPDLHSELNLSSLELGDSALYFCASSVGTGADYGYTFGSGTRLTVV.

The chain couples TRBV2 to TRBJ2-1, with D tentatively TRBD2 (5 bases). Germline V gene data show CDR1 as SNHLY and CDR2 as FYNNEI. Trimming took 6 bases from V and 0 from J, leaving 9 bases between them. This CDR3 has 14 residues. The CDR3 here is CASRKRSSYNEQFF. Here the CDR3 DNA reads TGTGCCAGCAGGAAGCGGTCCTCCTACAATGAGCAGTTCTTC.

The V and J genes are TRBV11-3 and TRBJ1-1; no clear D. V lost 1 base, J lost 6 bases, and 9 bases lay in between. This CDR3 comprises 13 residues. In germline, CDR1 is SGHNT, CDR2 YENEEA. The CDR3 DNA follows: TGTGCCAGCAGCTTAGTTCCCGGGTCTGAAGCTTTCTTT. This sequence encodes CASSLVPGSEAFF.

V is TRBV30 and J is TRBJ1-2, with a tentative D call TRBD1 (5 bases). This CDR3 is built from 16 residues. Germline assignment: CDR1 GTSNPN and CDR2 SVGIG (reference sequence). Trimming cost V 2 bases and J 5 bases, with 21 bases left between them. CDR3 protein: CAWSIKERRQKYGYTF. DNA for the CDR3: TGTGCCTGGAGTATAAAGGAACGGAGACAGAAGTATGGCTACACCTTC.

The chain combines TRBV20-1 with TRBJ2-5; the match to TRBD2 covers 7 bases. Germline CDR1 reads DFQATT; CDR2 reads SNEGSKA (reference sequence). J gave up 10 bases and V 7 bases, and 9 bases lay outside the gene matches. The CDR3 length is 11 residues. The CDR3 protein is CSVGRERDQYF. The CDR3 DNA follows: TGCAGTGTCGGGCGGGAGAGGGACCAGTACTTC.

This clone was picked up a small number of times. DNA for the CDR3: TGTGCCAGTAGTAACCAGGGATCAGGGTTGGGCGAGCAGTACTTC. Its translation: CASSNQGSGLGEQYF. The chain links TRBV19 to TRBJ2-7, with TRBD1 as a possible D gene (5 bases). CDR3 length: 15 amino acids. Per the germline V gene, CDR1 is LNHDA and CDR2 is SQIVND (reference sequence). Trimming shortened V by 4 bases and J by 6 bases, and 19 bases separated the two germline ends.

CDR3 in DNA: TGCGCCAGCAGCCAAGTGGGAGACAGGGCGCGAGTTGGCTACACCTTC. Translated: CASSQVGDRARVGYTF. The gene calls are TRBV4-1 and TRBJ1-2; TRBD1 agrees at 7 bases. The length of the CDR3 is 16 residues. From germline, CDR1 is MGHRA and CDR2 YSYEKL. J lost 7 bases, V lost 1 base, and 12 bases had no gene match.

The chain joins TRBV6-6 to TRBJ2-6; 7 bases match TRBD1. With V trimmed by 5 bases and J by 4 bases, 5 bases remained unmatched. The CDR3 totals 15 residues. The germline CDR1 and CDR2 sequences are MNHNY and SVGAGI (reference sequence). The CDR3 is CASSPTGVGANVLTF. CDR3 coding DNA: TGTGCCAGCAGTCCTACAGGGGTCGGGGCCAACGTCCTGACTTTC.